Listed below are T cell receptor beta chains from one sample, sequenced in a study of cytomegalovirus exposure and HLA in healthy donors. The table came from immunoSEQ multiplex PCR; TCRdb's copy has only in-frame clones and leaves some out. The sample has about 150,000 clones, 78% seen once; the top ten hold over 3%. The sample consisted of PBMCs. The receptors were sampled from a woman in her fifties or sixties in good health and CMV-seropositive. The conserved cysteine and the conserved F or W are not part of the CDR3 here. Some rows mark clone size as missing; the rest say once, few, many or name a class of expanded clone.

clone_size: NA; v_call: TRBV28; j_call: TRBJ2-7; cdr3_aa: ASSLRGTEQY
clone_size: NA; v_call: TRBV19; j_call: TRBJ2-2; cdr3_aa: ASSLSRNTGELF
clone_size: NA; v_call: TRBV2; j_call: TRBJ2-4; cdr3_aa: ASSESSLLAKNIQY
clone_size: few; v_call: TRBV12-5; j_call: TRBJ1-6; cdr3_aa: ASGRGQGNSPLH
clone_size: few; v_call: TRBV15; j_call: TRBJ1-4; cdr3_aa: ATSTGGQGPEKLF
clone_size: NA; v_call: TRBV5-1; j_call: TRBJ2-7; cdr3_aa: ASSLDGTGFDEQY
clone_size: NA; v_call: TRBV19; j_call: TRBJ2-6; cdr3_aa: ASSIGQVSGANGLT
clone_size: NA; v_call: TRBV9; j_call: TRBJ2-1; cdr3_aa: ASSRSGSGYNEQF
clone_size: NA; v_call: TRBV6-1; j_call: TRBJ2-7; cdr3_aa: ASSEGGGGAYEQY
clone_size: NA; v_call: TRBV4-1; j_call: TRBJ1-1; cdr3_aa: ASSQQGRGAF
clone_size: few; v_call: TRBV5-1; j_call: TRBJ2-5; cdr3_aa: ASSLQLAGRETQY
clone_size: NA; v_call: TRBV7-8; j_call: TRBJ2-1; cdr3_aa: ASSPRLAGGYEQF